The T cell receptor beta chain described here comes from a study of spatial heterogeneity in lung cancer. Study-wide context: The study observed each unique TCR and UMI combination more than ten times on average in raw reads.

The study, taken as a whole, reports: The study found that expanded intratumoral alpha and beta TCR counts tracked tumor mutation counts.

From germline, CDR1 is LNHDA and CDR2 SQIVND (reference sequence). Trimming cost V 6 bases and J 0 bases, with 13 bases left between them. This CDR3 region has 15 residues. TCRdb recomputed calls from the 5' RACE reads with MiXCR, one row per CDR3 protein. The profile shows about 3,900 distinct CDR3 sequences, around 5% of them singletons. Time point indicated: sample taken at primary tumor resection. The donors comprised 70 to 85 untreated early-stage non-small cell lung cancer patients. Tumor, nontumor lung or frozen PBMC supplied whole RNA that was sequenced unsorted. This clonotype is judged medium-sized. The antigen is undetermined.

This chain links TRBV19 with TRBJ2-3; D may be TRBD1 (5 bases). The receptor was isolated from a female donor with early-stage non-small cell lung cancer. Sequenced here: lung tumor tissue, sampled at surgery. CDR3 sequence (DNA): TGTGCCAGTAGCCTAGACAGCGCTAGCACAGATACGCAGTATTTT. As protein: CASSLDSASTDTQYF.